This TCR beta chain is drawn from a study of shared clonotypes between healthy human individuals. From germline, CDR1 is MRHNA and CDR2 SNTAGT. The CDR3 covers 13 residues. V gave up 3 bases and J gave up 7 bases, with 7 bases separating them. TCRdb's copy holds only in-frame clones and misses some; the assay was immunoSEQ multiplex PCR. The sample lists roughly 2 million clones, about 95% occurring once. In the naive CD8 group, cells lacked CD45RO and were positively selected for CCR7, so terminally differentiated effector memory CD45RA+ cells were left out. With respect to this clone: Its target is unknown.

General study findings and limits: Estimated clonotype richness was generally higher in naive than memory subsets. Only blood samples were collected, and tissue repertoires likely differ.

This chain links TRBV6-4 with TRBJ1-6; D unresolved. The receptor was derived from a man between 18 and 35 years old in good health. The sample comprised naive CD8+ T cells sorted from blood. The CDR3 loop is CASSERSNSPLHF. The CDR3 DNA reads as TGTGCCAGCAGTGAAAGGTCAAATTCACCCCTCCACTTT.